This T cell receptor (beta chain) was obtained from a study of T cell responses to AZD1222 COVID-19 vaccine. Only in-frame clones appear in the TCRdb table, and some are missing; sequencing was by immunoSEQ multiplex PCR. The sample includes tens of thousands of clones, approximately 90% of them seen just once. The CDR3 totals 17 residues. The J segment lost 6 bases and the V segment lost 0 bases, leaving 8 bases of the junction unmatched. Germline assignment: CDR1 MGHRA and CDR2 YSYEKL. This clone was counted once. The TCR sequence derives from an adult who received the AZD1222 COVID-19 vaccine. Sequencing was performed on peripheral blood, taken 28 days after the second AZD1222 dose. This sequence joins TRBV4-1 and TRBJ2-1; the match to TRBD1 covers 10 bases. The CDR3 loop is CASSQESRQGASNEQFF. The CDR3 DNA sequence: TGCGCCAGCAGCCAAGAATCGCGACAGGGGGCTAGCAATGAGCAGTTCTTC.